A selection of T cell receptor beta chains follows, all from one sample in a study of control samples from healthy donors and cancer patients. The protocol was immunoSEQ multiplex PCR, while the TCRdb copy is restricted to in-frame clones and leaves out a portion. The data contain about 220,000 clones, over 90% of them singletons. The sequenced material came from blood. The receptors originated from a man in his forties or fifties in good health. Each CDR3 is given with its conserved first and last residue. A D gene is named only where the DNA matches it firmly. Clone size is stated in some rows and not others, as once, few, many or a class when expanded.

j_call v_call d_call clone_size cdr3_nt cdr3_aa
TRBJ1-6 TRBV6-5 TRBD1 NA TGTGCCAGCAGTTGGGACAGGGACGAAAATTCACCCCTCCACTTT CASSWDRDENSPLHF
TRBJ2-2 TRBV5-1 NA NA TGCGCCAGCAGCTTGAACAGTAACACCGGGGAGCTGTTTTTT CASSLNSNTGELFF
TRBJ2-3 TRBV18 NA once TGTGCCAGCTCACGCGAGACAGGCCCAGGTACGCAGTATTTT CASSRETGPGTQYF
TRBJ1-2 TRBV19 TRBD1 NA TGTGCCAGTAGCCGCGACAGGGGGTACGTGGGCTACACCTTC CASSRDRGYVGYTF
TRBJ1-5 TRBV2 NA NA TGTGCCAGCAGTGAAGCCCCTAGCAATCAGCCCCAGCATTTT CASSEAPSNQPQHF
TRBJ1-2 TRBV28 NA NA TGTGCCAGCAGTGCCTATAGCCTCTATGGCTACACCTTC CASSAYSLYGYTF
TRBJ1-1 TRBV11-1 NA once TGTGCCAGCAAGGGGGACCTGAACACTGAAGCTTTCTTT CASKGDLNTEAFF
TRBJ2-1 TRBV24-1 TRBD2 NA TGTGCCACCAGTGATTCTAGCGGGGGAAAAAACAATGAGCAGTTCTTC CATSDSSGGKNNEQFF
TRBJ2-1 TRBV19 NA NA TGTGCCAGTAGTATAAGAGGGGTCGCGGACTTTAAGTTCTTC CASSIRGVADFKFF
TRBJ1-2 TRBV7-9 NA once TGTGCCAGCAGCACCCCAGGGGCGGATGGCTACACCTTC CASSTPGADGYTF
TRBJ1-1 TRBV5-4 NA once TGTGCCAGCAGCTTGGAGGCAGCCATGAACACTGAAGCTTTCTTT CASSLEAAMNTEAFF
TRBJ1-2 TRBV5-3 NA NA TGTGCCAGAAGCCCCCGGGCTCCCCCCGCCAGTATTAACTATGGCTACACCTTC CARSPRAPPASINYGYTF
TRBJ2-1 TRBV9 TRBD2 NA TGTGCCAGCAGCGTAGACCTAGCGGTGCATGAGCAGTTCTTC CASSVDLAVHEQFF
TRBJ1-4 TRBV6-5 TRBD1 NA TGTGCCAGCAGAAGGACAGGGGGCCTTAACGAAAAACTGTTTTTT CASRRTGGLNEKLFF
TRBJ1-1 TRBV12-3/TRBV12-4 NA NA TGTGCCAGCAGTCCCGGGGGCGGCACTGAAGCTTTCTTT CASSPGGGTEAFF
TRBJ1-1 TRBV19 NA once TGTGCCAGTAGTAGATACAGGGAGCAAGCGACTGAAGCTTTCTTT CASSRYREQATEAFF
TRBJ2-1 TRBV11-2 TRBD2 NA TGTGCCAGCAGCCCCGGGACTACTTTCAATGAGCAGTTCTTC CASSPGTTFNEQFF
TRBJ1-1 TRBV29-1 NA NA TGCAGCGTTGTTCCGAACACTGAAGCTTTCTTT CSVVPNTEAFF
TRBJ2-1 TRBV11-2 NA NA TGTGCCAGCAGCTTTGGGTCGAGCTCCTACAATGAGCAGTTCTTC CASSFGSSSYNEQFF
TRBJ1-6 TRBV5-6 NA NA TGTGCCAGCAGTTCCGGATACGGATCACCCCTCCACTTT CASSSGYGSPLHF
TRBJ2-5 TRBV5-1 NA NA TGCGCCAGCAGCTTGGAGGGAGGAACGTACCAAGAGACCCAGTACTTC CASSLEGGTYQETQYF
TRBJ2-3 TRBV5-4 NA NA TGTGCCAGCAGCCATAATAGGTTCGTCACAGATACGCAGTATTTT CASSHNRFVTDTQYF
TRBJ2-5 TRBV11-2 NA NA TGTGCCAGCAGCTTCTCCGGATGGGAGACCCAGTACTTC CASSFSGWETQYF
TRBJ1-5 TRBV30 TRBD1 NA TGTGCCTGGAGTGTCTCGACAGGGGAACAGCCCCAGCATTTT CAWSVSTGEQPQHF
TRBJ1-5 TRBV7-9 NA NA TGTGCCAGCAGCGCCGGCGGATTTCAGCCCCAGCATTTT CASSAGGFQPQHF
TRBJ2-5 TRBV2 TRBD2 NA TGTGCCAGCACTCCGACAGCGGGACTTAAATGGGGGACCCAGTACTTC CASTPTAGLKWGTQYF
TRBJ1-2 TRBV7-9 NA NA TGTGCCAGCAGCTTAGCGGAATATGGCTACACCTTC CASSLAEYGYTF
TRBJ1-2 TRBV20-1 NA NA TGCAGTGCTAGGGGACATTCTGGCTACACCTTC CSARGHSGYTF
TRBJ1-1 TRBV12-3/TRBV12-4 NA NA TGTGCCAGCAGCACGGGCCTCCAACTTGAAGCTTTCTTT CASSTGLQLEAFF
TRBJ1-6 TRBV28 TRBD1 NA TGTGCCAGCCAAGGACAGGGGGGGGTAAATTCACCCCTCCACTTT CASQGQGGVNSPLHF
TRBJ2-2 TRBV14 TRBD1 NA TGTGCCAGCAGCCAACCGGACAGGGGGCTTGGTGGGGAGCTGTTTTTT CASSQPDRGLGGELFF
TRBJ2-1 TRBV19 NA NA TGTGCCAGTAGTATAGCGTTTAGCTCCTACAATGAGCAGTTCTTC CASSIAFSSYNEQFF
TRBJ1-1 TRBV28 NA NA TGTGCCAGCAGTTTAATCCGGAACACTGAAGCTTTCTTT CASSLIRNTEAFF
TRBJ2-7 TRBV28 TRBD2 NA TGTGCCCTGGGGGGGAGCTCCTACGAGCAGTACTTC CALGGSSYEQYF
TRBJ1-1 TRBV7-9 NA NA TGTGCCAGCAGCTACAGTGCAGGGAGAACTGAAGCTTTCTTT CASSYSAGRTEAFF
TRBJ2-1 TRBV4-3 NA once TGCGCCAGCAGCCAAGGAGTCCACAATGAGCAGTTCTTC CASSQGVHNEQFF
TRBJ1-4 TRBV7-2 NA once TGTGCCAGCAGCCAACGACATAGGGTTGGGGGTGAAAAACTGTTTTTT CASSQRHRVGGEKLFF
TRBJ2-7 TRBV10-3 NA NA TGTGCCATCAGTGAAAACTACGAGCAGTACTTC CAISENYEQYF
TRBJ2-2 TRBV18 NA NA TGTGCCAGCTCACCATACAGCAGCACCGGGGAGCTGTTTTTT CASSPYSSTGELFF
TRBJ2-1 TRBV6-5 TRBD2 NA TGTGCCAGCAGAAGCGGGGGGACCAATGAGCAGTTCTTC CASRSGGTNEQFF
TRBJ2-5 TRBV6-5 TRBD2 NA TGTGCCAGCAGTCCGGCGGGGGGCAGTGAGACCCAGTACTTC CASSPAGGSETQYF
TRBJ1-5 TRBV7-9 NA NA TGTGCCAGCAGCTTATCAGACAATCAGCCCCAGCATTTT CASSLSDNQPQHF
TRBJ2-6 TRBV19 NA NA TGTGCCAGCACCCTTTGGAGCTCTGGGGCCAACGTCCTGACTTTC CASTLWSSGANVLTF
TRBJ1-6 TRBV7-8 NA NA TGTGCCAGTATGGGGGGATATAATTCACCCCTCCACTTT CASMGGYNSPLHF
TRBJ1-1 TRBV6-2/TRBV6-3 TRBD1 NA TGTGCCAGCAGTCCCCTGGACAGGGTTCACACTGAAGCTTTCTTT CASSPLDRVHTEAFF
TRBJ1-2 TRBV28 NA NA TGTGCCAGCAGTTTAGAGGGGCTTAACTATGGCTACACCTTC CASSLEGLNYGYTF
TRBJ2-7 TRBV7-2 NA NA TGTGCCAGCAGCCCTCGGGGCTACGAGCAGTACTTC CASSPRGYEQYF
TRBJ1-4 TRBV10-1 NA NA TGCGCCAGCAGTGGGCCGACTAATGAAAAACTGTTTTTT CASSGPTNEKLFF
TRBJ2-7 TRBV5-5 NA NA TGTGCCAGCAGCTTGTTAACCGTTCACTCCTACGAGCAGTACTTC CASSLLTVHSYEQYF
TRBJ2-4 TRBV11-2 TRBD1 NA TGTGCCAGCAGCTCTTACCGACAGGGTCCGGACTTC CASSSYRQGPDF
TRBJ1-3 TRBV5-1 NA NA TGCGCCAGCAGCTTGGGGAGAATTGGAAACACCATATATTTT CASSLGRIGNTIYF
TRBJ2-1 TRBV18 NA NA TGTGCCAGCTCACCAACGGTAGATTACAATGAGCAGTTCTTC CASSPTVDYNEQFF
TRBJ2-7 TRBV5-5 TRBD1 NA TGTGCCAGCAGGCCCCAGGGGGTCTCCTACGAGCAGTACTTC CASRPQGVSYEQYF
TRBJ2-1 TRBV7-2 TRBD1 NA TGTGCCAGCAGCCCCAATCCTGGGACAGGGAACAATGAGCAGTTCTTC CASSPNPGTGNNEQFF